This is a list of T cell receptor beta chains from one sample in a study of blood T cell repertoires in COVID-19. Assay used: immunoSEQ multiplex PCR; TCRdb lists only in-frame clones, some missing. The table shows tens of thousands of clones, with 75% to 95% occurring only once. Sequenced input: peripheral blood. These receptors all come from a human donor in a cohort sampled during active COVID-19. Both conserved end residues are part of each CDR3. Clone size is not always given. Where it is, it says once, few, many or a class for expanded clones.

clone size | J gene | CDR3 length | V gene | CDR3 protein
once | TRBJ2-3 | 15 | TRBV6-5 | CASSYGGISTDTQYF
- | TRBJ1-1 | 15 | TRBV14 | CASSQDEALTTEAFF
- | TRBJ2-4 | 16 | TRBV2 | CASSESWGLAKNIQYF
- | TRBJ2-7 | 14 | TRBV13 | CASSSGQGAHEQYF
- | TRBJ1-4 | 13 | TRBV18 | CASFGTAREKLFF
- | TRBJ1-1 | 15 | TRBV4-2 | CASSQDFGGGTEAFF
- | TRBJ1-1 | 14 | TRBV5-1 | CASSWKQGETEAFF
- | TRBJ1-3 | 15 | TRBV3-1/TRBV3-2 | CASSRSPSSGNTIYF
- | TRBJ1-6 | 17 | TRBV28 | CASRAQGPSSYNSPLHF
- | TRBJ1-2 | 13 | TRBV29-1 | CSVDTGARNGYTF
- | TRBJ1-3 | 19 | TRBV10-3 | CAISAILNMGLTGENTIYF
- | TRBJ1-6 | 17 | TRBV4-3 | CASSQAPGGRISSPLHF
- | TRBJ2-1 | 13 | TRBV19 | CASGRSGLNEQFF
- | TRBJ1-1 | 16 | TRBV7-9 | CASSPRPTGMNTEAFF
- | TRBJ2-7 | 15 | TRBV6-5 | CASSAGTGVLYEQYF
- | TRBJ1-6 | 20 | TRBV6-2/TRBV6-3 | CASSYPPNYGGSSYNSPLHF
- | TRBJ2-7 | 13 | TRBV2 | CASSSLGGDEQYF
- | TRBJ1-2 | 15 | TRBV5-1 | CASSRTGGLNYGYTF
- | TRBJ2-7 | 14 | TRBV6-6 | CASSYTEQGLRQYF
- | TRBJ1-1 | 14 | TRBV5-1 | CASSLDRGNTEAFF
- | TRBJ2-5 | 15 | TRBV2 | CASSKGTVRKETQYF
- | TRBJ2-1 | 15 | TRBV29-1 | CSVSPGGSSYNEQFF
- | TRBJ2-1 | 14 | TRBV2 | CASRVTSGVGEQFF
- | TRBJ1-1 | 12 | TRBV6-6 | CASSFRNTEAFF
- | TRBJ1-4 | 17 | TRBV28 | CASSSGQGISTNEKLFF
- | TRBJ2-5 | 12 | TRBV14 | CASSQVIETQYF
- | TRBJ1-5 | 15 | TRBV15 | CATSRDFGGGQPQHF
- | TRBJ2-2 | 18 | TRBV11-2 | CASTRILGPGRPSGELFF
- | TRBJ2-3 | 17 | TRBV10-2 | CASSVPPSGGGTDTQYF
- | TRBJ1-1 | 14 | TRBV25-1 | CASTPDRGITEAFF
- | TRBJ2-7 | 15 | TRBV6-5 | CASRERRDSLRGQYF
- | TRBJ1-2 | 16 | TRBV9 | CASSVDGPGQGYGYTF
- | TRBJ2-3 | 16 | TRBV28 | CATSLPGTGRADTQYF
- | TRBJ1-2 | 15 | TRBV5-6 | CASSPIQGQVYGYTF
once | TRBJ2-7 | 12 | TRBV13 | CASSLGRTEQYF
- | TRBJ1-2 | 14 | TRBV4-3 | CASSQEERSYGYTF
- | TRBJ1-1 | 17 | TRBV19 | CASSILGAGEMNTEAFF
- | TRBJ2-1 | 13 | TRBV23-1 | CASSPPAGEGQFF
once | TRBJ1-5 | 15 | TRBV6-2/TRBV6-3 | CASSSQQGVSQPQHF
- | TRBJ2-3 | 16 | TRBV11-3 | CASSSGLAGGGDTQYF
- | TRBJ1-1 | 14 | TRBV5-1 | CASSPESLNTEAFF
- | TRBJ1-4 | 20 | TRBV6-2/TRBV6-3 | CASSYAGDSPRNPTNEKLFF
- | TRBJ1-6 | 15 | TRBV3-1/TRBV3-2 | CASSPATGINSPLHF